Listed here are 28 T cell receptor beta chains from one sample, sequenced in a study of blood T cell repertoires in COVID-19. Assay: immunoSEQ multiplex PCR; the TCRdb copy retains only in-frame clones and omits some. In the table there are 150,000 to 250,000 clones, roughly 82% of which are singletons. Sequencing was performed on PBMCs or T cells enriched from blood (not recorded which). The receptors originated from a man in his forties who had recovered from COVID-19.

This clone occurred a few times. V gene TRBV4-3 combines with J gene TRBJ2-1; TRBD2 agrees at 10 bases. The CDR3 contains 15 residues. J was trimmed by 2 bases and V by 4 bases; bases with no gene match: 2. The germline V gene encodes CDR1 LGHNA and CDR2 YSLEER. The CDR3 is CASSPGLAAYNEQFF. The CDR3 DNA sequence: TGCGCCAGCAGCCCAGGACTAGCGGCCTACAATGAGCAGTTCTTC.

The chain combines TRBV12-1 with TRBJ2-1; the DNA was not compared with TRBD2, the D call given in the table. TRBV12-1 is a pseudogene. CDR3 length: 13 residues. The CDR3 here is CASSLSYHNEQFF. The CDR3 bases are TGTGCCAGCAGCTTAAGCTACCACAATGAGCAGTTCTTC.

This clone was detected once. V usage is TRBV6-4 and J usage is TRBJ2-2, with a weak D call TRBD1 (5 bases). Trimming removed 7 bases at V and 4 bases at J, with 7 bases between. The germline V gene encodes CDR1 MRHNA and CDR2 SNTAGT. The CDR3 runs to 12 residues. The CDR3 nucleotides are TGTGCCAGCAAAGACAGCACCGGGGAGCTGTTTTTT. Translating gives CASKDSTGELFF.

The CDR3 sequence: CASSLTGVTDTQYF. The CDR3 DNA is TGTGCCAGCTCACTTACCGGGGTAACAGATACGCAGTATTTT. This chain links TRBV18 with TRBJ2-3, with D perhaps matching TRBD2 (5 bases). The germline gives CDR1 KGHSH, CDR2 LQKENI. This CDR3 has 14 amino acids. With 4 bases removed from V and 3 bases from J, the gap between germline ends came to 11 bases.

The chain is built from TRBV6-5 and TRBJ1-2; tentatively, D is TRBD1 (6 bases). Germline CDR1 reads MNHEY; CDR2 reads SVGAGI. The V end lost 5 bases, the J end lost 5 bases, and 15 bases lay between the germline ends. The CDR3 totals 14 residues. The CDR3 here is CASSQLGQLYGYTF. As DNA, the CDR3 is TGTGCCAGCAGTCAACTAGGACAGCTTTATGGCTACACCTTC.

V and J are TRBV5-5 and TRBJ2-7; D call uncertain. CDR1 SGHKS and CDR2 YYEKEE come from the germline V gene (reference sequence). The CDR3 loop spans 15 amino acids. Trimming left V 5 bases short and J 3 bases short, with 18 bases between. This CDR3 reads CASRRDPSWSYEQYV. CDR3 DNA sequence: TGTGCCAGCAGGCGCGATCCGTCGTGGAGCTACGAGCAGTACGTC.

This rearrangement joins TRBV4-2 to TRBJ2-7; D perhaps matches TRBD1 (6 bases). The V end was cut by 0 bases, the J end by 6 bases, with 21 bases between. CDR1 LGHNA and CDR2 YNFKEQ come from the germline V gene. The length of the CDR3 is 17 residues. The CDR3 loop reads CASSQDWGQGPFSEQYF. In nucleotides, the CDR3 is TGTGCCAGCAGCCAAGATTGGGGACAAGGACCCTTCTCCGAGCAGTACTTC.

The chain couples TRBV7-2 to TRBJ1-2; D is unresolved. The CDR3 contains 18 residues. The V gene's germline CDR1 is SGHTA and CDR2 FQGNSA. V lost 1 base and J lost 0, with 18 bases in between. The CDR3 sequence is CASSLVWRLPRANYGYTF. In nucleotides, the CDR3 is TGTGCCAGCAGCTTAGTATGGAGACTTCCACGAGCTAACTATGGCTACACCTTC.

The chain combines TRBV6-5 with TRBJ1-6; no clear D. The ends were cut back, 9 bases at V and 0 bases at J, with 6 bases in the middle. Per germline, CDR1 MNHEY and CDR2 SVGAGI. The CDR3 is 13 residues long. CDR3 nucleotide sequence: TGTGCCAGTAAGAGCTCCTATAATTCACCCCTCCACTTT. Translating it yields CASKSSYNSPLHF.

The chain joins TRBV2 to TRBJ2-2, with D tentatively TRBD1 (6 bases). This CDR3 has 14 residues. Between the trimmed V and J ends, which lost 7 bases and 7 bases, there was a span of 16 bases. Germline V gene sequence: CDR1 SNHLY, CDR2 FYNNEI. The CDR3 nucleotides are TGTGCCAGCAAATTTGAACAGGGAAACGGGGAGCTGTTTTTT. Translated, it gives CASKFEQGNGELFF.

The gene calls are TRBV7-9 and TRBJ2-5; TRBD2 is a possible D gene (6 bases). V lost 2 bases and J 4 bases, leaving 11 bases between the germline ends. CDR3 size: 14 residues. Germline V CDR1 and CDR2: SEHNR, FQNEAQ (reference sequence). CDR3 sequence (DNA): TGTGCCAGCAGCTTATCACGCGGGGTAGAGACCCAGTACTTC. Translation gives CASSLSRGVETQYF.

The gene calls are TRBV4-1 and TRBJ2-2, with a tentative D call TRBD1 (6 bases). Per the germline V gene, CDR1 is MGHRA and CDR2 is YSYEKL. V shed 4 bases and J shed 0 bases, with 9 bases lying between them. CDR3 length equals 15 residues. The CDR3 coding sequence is TGCGCCAGCAGCCTCCGACAGGCGAACACCGGGGAGCTGTTTTTT. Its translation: CASSLRQANTGELFF.

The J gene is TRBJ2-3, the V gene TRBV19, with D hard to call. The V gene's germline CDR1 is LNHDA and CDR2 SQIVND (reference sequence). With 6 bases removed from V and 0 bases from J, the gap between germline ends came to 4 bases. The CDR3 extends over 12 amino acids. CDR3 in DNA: TGTGCCAGTAGGCAGAGCACAGATACGCAGTATTTT. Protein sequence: CASRQSTDTQYF.

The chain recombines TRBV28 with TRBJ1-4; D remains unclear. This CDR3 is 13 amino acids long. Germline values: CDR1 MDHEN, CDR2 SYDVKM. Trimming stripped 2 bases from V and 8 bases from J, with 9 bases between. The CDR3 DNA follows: TGTGCCAGCAGTTTACTAGGAGAAGAAAAACTGTTTTTT. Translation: CASSLLGEEKLFF.

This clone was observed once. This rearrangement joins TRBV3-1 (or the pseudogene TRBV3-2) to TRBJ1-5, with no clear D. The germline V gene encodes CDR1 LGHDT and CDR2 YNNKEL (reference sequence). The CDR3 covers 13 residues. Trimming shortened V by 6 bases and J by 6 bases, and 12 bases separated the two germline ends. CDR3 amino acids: CASSPRVGQPQHF. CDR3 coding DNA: TGTGCCAGCAGTCCCCGTGTCGGTCAGCCCCAGCATTTT.

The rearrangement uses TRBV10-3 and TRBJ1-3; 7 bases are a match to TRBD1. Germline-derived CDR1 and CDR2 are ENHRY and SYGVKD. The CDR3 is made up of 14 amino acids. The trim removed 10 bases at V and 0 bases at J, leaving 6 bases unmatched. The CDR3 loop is CATSGQTSGNTIYF. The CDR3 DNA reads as TGTGCCACTTCGGGACAGACCTCTGGAAACACCATATATTTT.

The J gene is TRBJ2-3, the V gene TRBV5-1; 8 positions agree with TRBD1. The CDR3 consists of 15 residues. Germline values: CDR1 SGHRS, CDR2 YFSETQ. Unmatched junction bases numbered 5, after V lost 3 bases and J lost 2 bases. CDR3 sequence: CASSSRQGNTDTQYF. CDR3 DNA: TGCGCCAGCAGCTCCCGACAGGGGAACACAGATACGCAGTATTTT.

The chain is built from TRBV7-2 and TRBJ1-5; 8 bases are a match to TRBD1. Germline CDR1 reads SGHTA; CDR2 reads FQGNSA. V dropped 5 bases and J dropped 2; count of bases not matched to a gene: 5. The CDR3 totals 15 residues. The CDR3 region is CASSPGQEGNQPQHF. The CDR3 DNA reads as TGTGCCAGCAGCCCGGGACAGGAGGGCAATCAGCCCCAGCATTTT. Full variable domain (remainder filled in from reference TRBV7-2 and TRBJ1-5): GAGVSQSPSNKVTEKGKDVELRCDPISGHTALYWYRQSLGQGLEFLIYFQGNSAPDKSGLPSDRFSAERTGGSVSTLTIQRTQQEDSAVYLCASSPGQEGNQPQHFGDGTRLSIL.

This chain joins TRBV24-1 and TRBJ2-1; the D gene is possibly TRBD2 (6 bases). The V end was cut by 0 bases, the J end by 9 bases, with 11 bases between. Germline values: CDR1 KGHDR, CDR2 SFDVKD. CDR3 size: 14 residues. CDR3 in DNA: TGTGCCACCAGTGATTTGCCGGGAGTGGCTGAGCAGTTCTTC. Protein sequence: CATSDLPGVAEQFF.

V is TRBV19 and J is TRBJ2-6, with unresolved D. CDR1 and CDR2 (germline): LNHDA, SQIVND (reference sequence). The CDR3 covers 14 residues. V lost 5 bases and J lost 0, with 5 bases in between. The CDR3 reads CASSQNSGANVLTF. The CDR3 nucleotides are TGTGCCAGTAGTCAAAACTCTGGGGCCAACGTCCTGACTTTC.

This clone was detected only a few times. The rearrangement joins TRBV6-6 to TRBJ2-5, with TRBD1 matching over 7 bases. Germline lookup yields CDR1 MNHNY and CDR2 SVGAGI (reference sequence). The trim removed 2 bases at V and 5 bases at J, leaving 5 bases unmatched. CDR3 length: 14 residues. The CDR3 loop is CASSYNRGTETQYF. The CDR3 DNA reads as TGTGCCAGCAGTTACAACAGGGGCACGGAGACCCAGTACTTC.

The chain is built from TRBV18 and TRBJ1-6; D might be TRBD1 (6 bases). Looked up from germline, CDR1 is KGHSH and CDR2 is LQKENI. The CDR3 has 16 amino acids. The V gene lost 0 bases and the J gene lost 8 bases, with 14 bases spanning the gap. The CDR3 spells CASSPPGRGLDSPLHF. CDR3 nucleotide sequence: TGTGCCAGCTCACCACCCGGCAGGGGCCTTGATTCACCCCTCCACTTT.

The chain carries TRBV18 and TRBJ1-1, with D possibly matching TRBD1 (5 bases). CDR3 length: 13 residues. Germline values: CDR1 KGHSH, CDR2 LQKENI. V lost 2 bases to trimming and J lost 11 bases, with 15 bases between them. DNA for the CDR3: TGTGCCAGCTCACCAATGGGGGGGAGTGAGGCTTTCTTT. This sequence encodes CASSPMGGSEAFF.

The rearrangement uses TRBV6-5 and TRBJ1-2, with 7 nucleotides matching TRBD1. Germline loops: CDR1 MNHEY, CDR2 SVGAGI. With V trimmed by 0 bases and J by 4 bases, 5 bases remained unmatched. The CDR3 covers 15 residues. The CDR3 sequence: CASSYSNRGSYGYTF. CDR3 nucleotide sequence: TGTGCCAGCAGTTACTCGAACAGGGGCAGCTATGGCTACACCTTC.

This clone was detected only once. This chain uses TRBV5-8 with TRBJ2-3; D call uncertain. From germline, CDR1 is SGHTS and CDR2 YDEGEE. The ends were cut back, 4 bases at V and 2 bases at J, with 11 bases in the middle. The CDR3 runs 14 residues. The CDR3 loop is CASSRTRFTDTQYF. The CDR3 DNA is TGTGCCAGCAGCCGTACTCGTTTCACAGATACGCAGTATTTT. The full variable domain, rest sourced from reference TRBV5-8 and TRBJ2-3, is EAGVTQSPTHLIKTRGQQATLRCSPISGHTSVYWYQQALGLGLQFLLWYDEGEERNRGNFPPRFSGRQFPNYSSELNVNALELEDSALYLCASSRTRFTDTQYFGPGTRLTVL.

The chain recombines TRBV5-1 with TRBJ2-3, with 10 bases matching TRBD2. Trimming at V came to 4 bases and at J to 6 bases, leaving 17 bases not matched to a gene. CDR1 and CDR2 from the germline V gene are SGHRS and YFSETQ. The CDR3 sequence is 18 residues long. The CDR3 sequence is CASSPTYTVAGGSDTQYF. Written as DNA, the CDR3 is TGCGCCAGCAGCCCTACCTACACTGTAGCGGGAGGATCTGATACGCAGTATTTT.

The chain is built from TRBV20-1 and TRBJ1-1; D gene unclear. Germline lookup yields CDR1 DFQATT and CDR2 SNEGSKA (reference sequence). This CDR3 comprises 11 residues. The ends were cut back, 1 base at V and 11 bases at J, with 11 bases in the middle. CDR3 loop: CSARGPRLAFF. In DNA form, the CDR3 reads TGCAGTGCTAGAGGTCCGCGATTGGCTTTCTTT.

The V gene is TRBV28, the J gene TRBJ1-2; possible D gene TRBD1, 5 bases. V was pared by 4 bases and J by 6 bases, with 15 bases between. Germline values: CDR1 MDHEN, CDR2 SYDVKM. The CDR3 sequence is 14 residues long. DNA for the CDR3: TGTGCCAGCAGTTCACCGGGGGGATATGATGGCTACACCTTC. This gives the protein CASSSPGGYDGYTF.